A selection of T cell receptor beta chains follows, all from one sample in a study of blood T cell repertoires in COVID-19. Assay used: immunoSEQ multiplex PCR; TCRdb lists only in-frame clones, some missing. The data contain 90,000 or so clones, 65% to 90% of them singletons. Sequenced input: peripheral blood. Receptors originate from a man aged 55 to 70 with acute or convalescent COVID-19. The CDR3 runs from the conserved cysteine through the conserved F or W. D genes are given only for firm matches. Only part of the rows carry a size: once, few, many, or a class if the clone is expanded.

CDR3aa: CASSYAGADTQYF
CDR3nt: TGTGCCAGCAGTTACGCGGGGGCAGATACGCAGTATTTT
len: 13
abundance: .
v_gene: TRBV6-6
d_gene: TRBD2
j_gene: TRBJ2-3

CDR3aa: CASSPGTVNSPLHF
CDR3nt: TGTGCCAGCAGCCCCGGGACAGTCAATTCACCCCTCCACTTT
len: 14
abundance: .
v_gene: TRBV28
d_gene: TRBD1
j_gene: TRBJ1-6

CDR3aa: CSVLHQGATEAFF
CDR3nt: TGCAGCGTACTACACCAGGGGGCAACTGAAGCTTTCTTT
len: 13
abundance: .
v_gene: TRBV29-1
d_gene: TRBD1
j_gene: TRBJ1-1

CDR3aa: CASSYSRNYGYTF
CDR3nt: TGTGCCAGCAGTTACTCCCGTAACTATGGCTACACCTTC
len: 13
abundance: .
v_gene: TRBV6-5
d_gene: .
j_gene: TRBJ1-2

CDR3aa: CASSRGQGGPAKNIQYF
CDR3nt: TGTGCCAGTAGTAGAGGACAGGGCGGGCCAGCCAAAAACATTCAGTACTTC
len: 17
abundance: .
v_gene: TRBV19
d_gene: TRBD1
j_gene: TRBJ2-4

CDR3aa: CASSSLGLASYNEQFF
CDR3nt: TGTGCCAGCAGCTCACTCGGACTAGCGTCCTACAATGAGCAGTTCTTC
len: 16
abundance: .
v_gene: TRBV9
d_gene: TRBD2
j_gene: TRBJ2-1

CDR3aa: CASSLSKSRGQAFF
CDR3nt: TGTGCCAGCAGTTTATCGAAGTCCAGGGGGCAGGCTTTCTTT
len: 14
abundance: once
v_gene: TRBV28
d_gene: TRBD1
j_gene: TRBJ1-1

CDR3aa: CASRSGGSPTSGYTF
CDR3nt: TGTGCCAGCAGATCAGGGGGCTCGCCGACTTCTGGCTACACCTTC
len: 15
abundance: .
v_gene: TRBV27
d_gene: TRBD1
j_gene: TRBJ1-2

CDR3aa: CSVVEKTDTQYF
CDR3nt: TGCAGCGTTGTGGAGAAAACAGATACGCAGTATTTT
len: 12
abundance: .
v_gene: TRBV29-1
d_gene: .
j_gene: TRBJ2-3

CDR3aa: CASSQGRLNTEAFF
CDR3nt: TGCGCCAGCAGCCAAGGCAGATTGAACACTGAAGCTTTCTTT
len: 14
abundance: .
v_gene: TRBV4-1
d_gene: .
j_gene: TRBJ1-1

CDR3aa: CASSPTRDEGGYF
CDR3nt: TGTGCCAGCTCACCGACTAGGGACGAGGGTGGGTACTTC
len: 13
abundance: .
v_gene: TRBV18
d_gene: .
j_gene: TRBJ2-7

CDR3aa: CASSSSKRGVSTDTQYF
CDR3nt: TGTGCCAGCAGCTCCTCAAAGCGGGGGGTTAGCACAGATACGCAGTATTTT
len: 17
abundance: .
v_gene: TRBV13
d_gene: TRBD2
j_gene: TRBJ2-3

CDR3aa: CASSLAGTGAHRTGELFF
CDR3nt: TGTGCCAGCAGTTTAGCCGGGACAGGGGCCCACCGCACCGGGGAGCTGTTTTTT
len: 18
abundance: .
v_gene: TRBV28
d_gene: TRBD1
j_gene: TRBJ2-2

CDR3aa: CASSKEGPSGAKETQYF
CDR3nt: TGTGCCAGCAGCAAAGAGGGGCCTAGCGGGGCAAAAGAGACCCAGTACTTC
len: 17
abundance: once
v_gene: TRBV21-1
d_gene: .
j_gene: TRBJ2-5

CDR3aa: CASSPVGQGGWTEAFF
CDR3nt: TGCGCCAGCAGTCCCGTTGGACAGGGTGGTTGGACTGAAGCTTTCTTT
len: 16
abundance: .
v_gene: TRBV4-1
d_gene: TRBD1
j_gene: TRBJ1-1

CDR3aa: CASSLASSGNTEAFF
CDR3nt: TGTGCCAGCAGCTTAGCGAGTTCAGGGAACACTGAAGCTTTCTTT
len: 15
abundance: medium-sized
v_gene: TRBV7-9
d_gene: .
j_gene: TRBJ1-1

CDR3aa: CASSFSSGSGETQYF
CDR3nt: TGTGCCAGCAGCTTCAGTAGCGGGTCTGGGGAGACCCAGTACTTC
len: 15
abundance: .
v_gene: TRBV11-2
d_gene: TRBD2
j_gene: TRBJ2-5

CDR3aa: CSALTGLKAFF
CDR3nt: TGCAGTGCTCTGACAGGGTTGAAGGCTTTCTTT
len: 11
abundance: .
v_gene: TRBV20-1
d_gene: TRBD1
j_gene: TRBJ1-1

CDR3aa: CASRTSGGPYEQYF
CDR3nt: TGTGCCAGCCGAACTAGCGGGGGGCCCTACGAGCAGTACTTC
len: 14
abundance: once
v_gene: TRBV10-3
d_gene: TRBD2
j_gene: TRBJ2-7

CDR3aa: CASSWGRVNQPQHF
CDR3nt: TGTGCCAGCAGTTGGGGCCGGGTCAATCAGCCCCAGCATTTT
len: 14
abundance: .
v_gene: TRBV28
d_gene: .
j_gene: TRBJ1-5

CDR3aa: CASSPLGQRTSNEKLFF
CDR3nt: TGTGCCAGCAGCCCGCTTGGACAGCGAACAAGCAATGAAAAACTGTTTTTT
len: 17
abundance: .
v_gene: TRBV14
d_gene: .
j_gene: TRBJ1-4

CDR3aa: CAWSVPLGGWGTGELFF
CDR3nt: TGTGCCTGGAGTGTACCGTTGGGGGGTTGGGGTACCGGGGAGCTGTTTTTT
len: 17
abundance: .
v_gene: TRBV30
d_gene: .
j_gene: TRBJ2-2

CDR3aa: CASSLSHRTGPLEAFF
CDR3nt: TGTGCCAGCAGCTTGTCCCATAGGACAGGGCCTCTTGAAGCTTTCTTT
len: 16
abundance: .
v_gene: TRBV11-2
d_gene: TRBD1
j_gene: TRBJ1-1

CDR3aa: CASSQDRKLAGGVNEQFF
CDR3nt: TGCGCCAGCAGCCAAGATCGGAAACTAGCGGGGGGTGTAAATGAGCAGTTCTTC
len: 18
abundance: few
v_gene: TRBV4-1
d_gene: TRBD2
j_gene: TRBJ2-1

CDR3aa: CASSMWQGGGGYKLFF
CDR3nt: TGTGCCAGTAGTATGTGGCAGGGCGGTGGTGGTTACAAACTGTTTTTT
len: 16
abundance: few
v_gene: TRBV19
d_gene: .
j_gene: TRBJ1-4

CDR3aa: CASSQGNQPQHF
CDR3nt: TGTGCCAGCTCCCAGGGAAATCAGCCCCAGCATTTT
len: 12
abundance: .
v_gene: TRBV18
d_gene: .
j_gene: TRBJ1-5

CDR3aa: CASSPDSYSPLHF
CDR3nt: TGTGCCAGCAGCCCGGACAGTTATTCACCCCTCCACTTT
len: 13
abundance: .
v_gene: TRBV7-8
d_gene: .
j_gene: TRBJ1-6

CDR3aa: CASSPLPPGLAGNYEQYF
CDR3nt: TGTGCCAGCAGCCCCCTACCCCCGGGACTAGCGGGGAACTACGAGCAGTACTTC
len: 18
abundance: .
v_gene: TRBV6-2/TRBV6-3
d_gene: TRBD2
j_gene: TRBJ2-7

CDR3aa: CASSSEPGLAGRWEFF
CDR3nt: TGTGCCAGCAGCTCTGAACCGGGACTAGCGGGGCGATGGGAGTTCTTC
len: 16
abundance: .
v_gene: TRBV5-5
d_gene: TRBD2
j_gene: TRBJ2-1

CDR3aa: CASSQDPTSQETQYF
CDR3nt: TGTGCCAGCAGCCAAGATCCAACTAGCCAAGAGACCCAGTACTTC
len: 15
abundance: .
v_gene: TRBV3-1/TRBV3-2
d_gene: .
j_gene: TRBJ2-5

CDR3aa: CASSSARTGGTDTQYF
CDR3nt: TGTGCCAGCAGCTCGGCTCGGACAGGGGGCACAGATACGCAGTATTTT
len: 16
abundance: .
v_gene: TRBV7-9
d_gene: TRBD1
j_gene: TRBJ2-3

CDR3aa: CASSYSAGGAGTQYF
CDR3nt: TGTGCCAGCAGTTACTCGGCTGGGGGCGCGGGGACCCAGTACTTC
len: 15
abundance: .
v_gene: TRBV6-2/TRBV6-3
d_gene: .
j_gene: TRBJ2-5

CDR3aa: CASSYDRGRETQYF
CDR3nt: TGTGCCAGCAGTTACGACAGGGGGAGGGAGACCCAGTACTTC
len: 14
abundance: .
v_gene: TRBV6-5
d_gene: TRBD1
j_gene: TRBJ2-5

CDR3aa: CASSQAQGGDSYNSPLHF
CDR3nt: TGCGCCAGCAGCCAAGCTCAGGGGGGTGATTCCTATAATTCACCCCTCCACTTT
len: 18
abundance: .
v_gene: TRBV4-1
d_gene: TRBD1
j_gene: TRBJ1-6

CDR3aa: CASSSGELFF
CDR3nt: TGTGCCAGCAGCTCCGGGGAGCTGTTTTTT
len: 10
abundance: .
v_gene: TRBV28
d_gene: .
j_gene: TRBJ2-2

CDR3aa: CASSLGMQGEKLFF
CDR3nt: TGTGCCAGCAGCTTAGGGATGCAGGGAGAAAAACTGTTTTTT
len: 14
abundance: .
v_gene: TRBV7-9
d_gene: .
j_gene: TRBJ1-4

CDR3aa: CASSKSHRGGNTEAFF
CDR3nt: TGTGCCAGCAGCAAAAGTCATCGCGGGGGGAACACTGAAGCTTTCTTT
len: 16
abundance: .
v_gene: TRBV21-1
d_gene: .
j_gene: TRBJ1-1

CDR3aa: CASSLDRGQPQHF
CDR3nt: TGTGCCAGCAGTTTAGACAGGGGTCAGCCCCAGCATTTT
len: 13
abundance: .
v_gene: TRBV12-3/TRBV12-4
d_gene: TRBD1
j_gene: TRBJ1-5

CDR3aa: CAISEGVTYSPLHF
CDR3nt: TGTGCCATCAGTGAAGGAGTTACTTATTCACCCCTCCACTTT
len: 14
abundance: .
v_gene: TRBV10-3
d_gene: .
j_gene: TRBJ1-6

CDR3aa: CASSGGKGIQPQHF
CDR3nt: TGTGCCAGCAGCGGGGGTAAGGGGATTCAGCCCCAGCATTTT
len: 14
abundance: .
v_gene: TRBV27
d_gene: .
j_gene: TRBJ1-5

CDR3aa: CASSLVGYAGNTIYF
CDR3nt: TGCGCCAGCAGCTTGGTGGGCTATGCTGGAAACACCATATATTTT
len: 15
abundance: .
v_gene: TRBV5-1
d_gene: .
j_gene: TRBJ1-3

CDR3aa: CASSGVQYYGYTF
CDR3nt: TGTGCCAGCAGCGGGGTGCAGTACTATGGCTACACCTTC
len: 13
abundance: .
v_gene: TRBV2
d_gene: .
j_gene: TRBJ1-2

CDR3aa: CATAGTGLNYGYTF
CDR3nt: TGTGCCACCGCCGGGACAGGGCTTAACTATGGCTACACCTTC
len: 14
abundance: .
v_gene: TRBV15
d_gene: TRBD1
j_gene: TRBJ1-2

CDR3aa: CASSQPGGTSNYGYTF
CDR3nt: TGTGCCAGCAGCCAGCCGGGAGGCACCTCTAACTATGGCTACACCTTC
len: 16
abundance: .
v_gene: TRBV3-1/TRBV3-2
d_gene: .
j_gene: TRBJ1-2

CDR3aa: CASSEDFLRGRSGNTIYF
CDR3nt: TGTGCCAGCAGTGAAGACTTCTTAAGGGGCCGCTCTGGAAACACCATATATTTT
len: 18
abundance: .
v_gene: TRBV6-1
d_gene: .
j_gene: TRBJ1-3

CDR3aa: CASSHRDQPQHF
CDR3nt: TGTGCCAGCAGCCATCGGGATCAGCCCCAGCATTTT
len: 12
abundance: few
v_gene: TRBV5-4
d_gene: .
j_gene: TRBJ1-5